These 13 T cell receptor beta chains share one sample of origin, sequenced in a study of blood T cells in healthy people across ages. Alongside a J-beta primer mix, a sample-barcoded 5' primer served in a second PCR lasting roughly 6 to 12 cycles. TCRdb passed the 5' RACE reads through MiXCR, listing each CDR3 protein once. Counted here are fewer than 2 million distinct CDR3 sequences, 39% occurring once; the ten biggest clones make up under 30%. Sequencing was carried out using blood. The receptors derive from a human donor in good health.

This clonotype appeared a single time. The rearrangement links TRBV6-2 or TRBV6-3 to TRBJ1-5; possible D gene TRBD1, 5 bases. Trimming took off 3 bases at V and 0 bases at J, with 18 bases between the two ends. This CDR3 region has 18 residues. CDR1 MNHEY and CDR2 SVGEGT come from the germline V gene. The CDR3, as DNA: TGTGCCAGCAGTTATCGGACCGGGACCCTTTATAGCAATCAGCCCCAGCATTTT. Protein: CASSYRTGTLYSNQPQHF.

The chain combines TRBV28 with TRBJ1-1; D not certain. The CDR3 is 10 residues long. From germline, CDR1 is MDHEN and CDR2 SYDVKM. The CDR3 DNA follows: TGTATTACGATGAACACTGAAGCTTTCTTT. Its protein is CITMNTEAFF.

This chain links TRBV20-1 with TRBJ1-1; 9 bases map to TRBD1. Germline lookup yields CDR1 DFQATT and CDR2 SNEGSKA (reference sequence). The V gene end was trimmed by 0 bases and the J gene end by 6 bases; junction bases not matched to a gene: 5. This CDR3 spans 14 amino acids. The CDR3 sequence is CSARDPTGGSEAFF. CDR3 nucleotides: TGCAGTGCTAGAGATCCAACAGGGGGCTCTGAAGCTTTCTTT.

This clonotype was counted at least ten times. The CDR3 region is CASSQGVASGGADTQYF. The CDR3 bases are TGTGCCAGCAGCCAAGGGGTTGCAAGCGGGGGGGCAGATACGCAGTATTTT. V is TRBV4-2 and J is TRBJ2-3; TRBD2 matches at 10 bases. Germline-derived CDR1 and CDR2 are LGHNA and YNFKEQ. V dropped 1 base and J dropped 4; count of bases not matched to a gene: 8. The length of the CDR3 is 17 residues.

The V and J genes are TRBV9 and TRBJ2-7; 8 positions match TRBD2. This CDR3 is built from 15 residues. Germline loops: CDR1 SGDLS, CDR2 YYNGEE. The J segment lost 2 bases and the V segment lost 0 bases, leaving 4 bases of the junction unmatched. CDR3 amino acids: CASSVGTGGAYEQYF. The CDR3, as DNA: TGTGCCAGCAGCGTAGGGACGGGGGGGGCCTACGAGCAGTACTTC.

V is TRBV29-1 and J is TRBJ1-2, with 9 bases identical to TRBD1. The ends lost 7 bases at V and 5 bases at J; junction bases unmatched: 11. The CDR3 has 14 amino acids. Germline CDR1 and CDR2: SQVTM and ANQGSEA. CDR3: CSAAPGQGQYGYTF. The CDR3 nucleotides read TGCAGCGCCGCCCCGGGACAGGGCCAATATGGCTACACCTTC.

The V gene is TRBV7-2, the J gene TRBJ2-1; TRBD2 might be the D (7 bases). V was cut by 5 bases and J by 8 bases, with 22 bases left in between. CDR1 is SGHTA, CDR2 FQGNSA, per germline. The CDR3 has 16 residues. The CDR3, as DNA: TGTGCCAGCAGCCCCGGGGGAGGGGGAGTATACGATGAGCAGTTCTTC. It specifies CASSPGGGGVYDEQFF.

This CDR3 is CASRVASSYNEQFF. CDR3 coding DNA: TGTGCCAGTCGGGTAGCCAGCTCCTACAATGAGCAGTTCTTC. J is TRBJ2-1 and V is TRBV7-9; D ambiguous. The germline gives CDR1 SEHNR, CDR2 FQNEAQ (reference sequence). The CDR3 covers 14 residues. With 9 bases removed from V and 0 bases from J, the gap between germline ends came to 12 bases.

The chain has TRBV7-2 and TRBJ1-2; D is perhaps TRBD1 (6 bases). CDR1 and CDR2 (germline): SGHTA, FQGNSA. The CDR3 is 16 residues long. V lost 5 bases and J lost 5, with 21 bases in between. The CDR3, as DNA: TGTGCCAGCAGCCCAGCGCCCCAGGGGTCAGGTTATGGCTACACCTTC. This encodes CASSPAPQGSGYGYTF.

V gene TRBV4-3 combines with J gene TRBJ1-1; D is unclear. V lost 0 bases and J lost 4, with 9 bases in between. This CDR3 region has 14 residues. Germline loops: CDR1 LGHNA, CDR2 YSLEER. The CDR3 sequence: CASSQDSSITEAFF. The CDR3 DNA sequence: TGCGCCAGCAGCCAAGATTCCAGTATCACTGAAGCTTTCTTT.

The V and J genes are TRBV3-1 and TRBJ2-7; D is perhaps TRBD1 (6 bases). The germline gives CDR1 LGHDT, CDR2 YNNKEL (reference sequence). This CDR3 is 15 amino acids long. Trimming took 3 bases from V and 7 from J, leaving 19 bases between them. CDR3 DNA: TGTGCCAGCAGCCACCGAAACAGGGTGGCTGAAGAGCAGTACTTC. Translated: CASSHRNRVAEEQYF.

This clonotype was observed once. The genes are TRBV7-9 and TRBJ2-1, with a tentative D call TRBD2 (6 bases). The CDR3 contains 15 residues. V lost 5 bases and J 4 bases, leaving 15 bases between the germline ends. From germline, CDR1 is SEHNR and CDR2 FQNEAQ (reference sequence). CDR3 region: CASSPREIRYNEQFF. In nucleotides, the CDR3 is TGTGCCAGCAGCCCTCGGGAGATCCGGTACAATGAGCAGTTCTTC.

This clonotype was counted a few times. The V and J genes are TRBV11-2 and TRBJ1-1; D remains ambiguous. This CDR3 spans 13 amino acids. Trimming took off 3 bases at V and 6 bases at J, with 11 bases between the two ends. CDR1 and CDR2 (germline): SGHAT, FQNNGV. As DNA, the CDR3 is TGTGCCAGCAGCTTTACCCGGGGTCCTGAAGCTTTCTTT. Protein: CASSFTRGPEAFF.